The 14 T cell receptor beta chains in this list originate from one sample, sequenced in a study of blood T cell repertoires in COVID-19. Profiling relied on immunoSEQ multiplex PCR, and the TCRdb table lists in-frame clones only, not all of them. The sample lists some 150,000 clones, 80% to 90% occurring once. Sequenced material: peripheral blood. Source of these receptors: a woman aged 55-75 years with COVID-19, enrolled during active disease.

The rearrangement links TRBV4-2 to TRBJ1-3; unclear D gene. CDR3 length equals 15 residues. In germline, CDR1 is LGHNA, CDR2 YNFKEQ. The ends were cut back, 1 base at V and 1 base at J, with 8 bases in the middle. CDR3 region: CASSQATSSGNTIYF. As DNA, the CDR3 is TGTGCCAGCAGCCAAGCGACATCTTCTGGAAACACCATATATTTT.

In its sample, this clone was seen a few times. This chain joins TRBV19 and TRBJ2-7, with 9 bases that match TRBD2. V lost 10 bases to trimming and J lost 4 bases; unmatched junction nucleotides: 11. Germline CDR1 and CDR2: LNHDA and SQIVND (reference sequence). The CDR3 has 14 amino acids. The CDR3 region has the DNA TGTGCCACCCCCGAGGCTAGCGGGACATACGAGCAGTACTTC. Its translation: CATPEASGTYEQYF.

V is TRBV19 and J is TRBJ2-7, with TRBD1 matching 9 bases. The CDR3 runs 13 residues. Trimming removed 6 bases from V and 6 bases from J; junction bases left unmatched: 6. Germline V gives CDR1 LNHDA, CDR2 SQIVND (reference sequence). The CDR3 nucleotides are TGTGCCAGTAGACGGGGACAGGGAGGCGAGCAGTACTTC. It translates to CASRRGQGGEQYF.

On this clone: At one of its ends the junction is not consistent with the germline gene, which may arise from a read error. V gene TRBV7-7 combines with J gene TRBJ1-2; D not certain. In germline, CDR1 is SSHAT, CDR2 FNYEAQ (reference sequence). This CDR3 comprises 19 residues. The CDR3 loop reads CASSLAQLPGRQLSYGYTF. The CDR3 coding sequence is TGTGCTAGCAGCTTAGCCCAACTCCCGGGGAGACAATTAAGCTATGGCTACACCTTC.

This chain links TRBV28 with TRBJ2-7; 7 bases match TRBD2. The germline V gene has CDR1 MDHEN and CDR2 SYDVKM. The CDR3 totals 14 residues. Trimming removed 5 bases from V and 4 bases from J; junction bases left unmatched: 8. In DNA form, the CDR3 reads TGTGCCAGCAGTCTTCTAGCGGAGTTTTACGAGCAGTACTTC. It codes for CASSLLAEFYEQYF. The variable domain in full, completed from reference TRBV28 and TRBJ2-7, reads DVKVTQSSRYLVKRTGEKVFLECVQDMDHENMFWYRQDPGLGLRLIYFSYDVKMKEKGDIPEGYSVSREKKERFSLILESASTNQTSMYLCASSLLAEFYEQYFGPGTRLTVT.

This clone was counted a few times. V and J are TRBV7-9 and TRBJ1-2, with TRBD1 identical over 10 bases. The CDR3 covers 17 residues. Germline V CDR1 and CDR2: SEHNR, FQNEAQ (reference sequence). V shed 2 bases and J 8 bases; nucleotides not matched to a gene: 14. The CDR3 protein is CASSLFGTGAGLEGYTF. DNA for the CDR3: TGTGCCAGCAGCTTATTTGGGACAGGGGCCGGCCTCGAGGGCTACACCTTC.

The chain is built from TRBV28 and TRBJ1-1, with D perhaps TRBD1 (5 bases). Trimming took 6 bases from V and 0 from J, leaving 11 bases between them. Germline V gene data show CDR1 as MDHEN and CDR2 as SYDVKM. The CDR3 sequence is 14 residues long. Here the CDR3 DNA reads TGTGCCAGCAGCCCGAGGACAATGAACACTGAAGCTTTCTTT. It specifies CASSPRTMNTEAFF. Variable domain in full (rest from reference TRBV28 and TRBJ1-1): DVKVTQSSRYLVKRTGEKVFLECVQDMDHENMFWYRQDPGLGLRLIYFSYDVKMKEKGDIPEGYSVSREKKERFSLILESASTNQTSMYLCASSPRTMNTEAFFGQGTRLTVV.

This clone was seen only a few times. This chain joins TRBV27 and TRBJ1-5, with 7 nucleotides matching TRBD1. The length of the CDR3 is 15 residues. V lost 5 bases and J lost 2; bases outside the gene matches: 6. Per germline, CDR1 MNHEY and CDR2 SMNVEV (reference sequence). The CDR3 is CASSTRQGGNQPQHF. CDR3 DNA: TGTGCCAGCAGTACCCGACAGGGAGGCAATCAGCCCCAGCATTTT.

The chain uses TRBV4-1 and TRBJ2-1, with D unresolved. The germline V and J ends were trimmed by 0 bases and 10 bases, with 7 bases remaining between them. The CDR3 covers 12 residues. CDR1 and CDR2 (germline): MGHRA, YSYEKL. The CDR3, as DNA: TGCGCCAGCAGCCAAGATATTGTGGAGCAGTTCTTC. Translating it yields CASSQDIVEQFF.

The chain links TRBV27 to TRBJ1-6, with D hard to call. The CDR3 spans 15 residues. The ends were cut back, 5 bases at V and 7 bases at J, with 15 bases in the middle. Germline V gives CDR1 MNHEY, CDR2 SMNVEV (reference sequence). This chain's CDR3 is CASSDRGLSNSPLHF. CDR3 bases: TGTGCCAGCAGTGATCGTGGGCTAAGCAATTCACCCCTCCACTTT.

The chain couples TRBV10-3 to TRBJ1-5, with 7 bases identical to TRBD1. Germline assignment: CDR1 ENHRY and CDR2 SYGVKD. CDR3 length equals 15 residues. V shed 2 bases, J shed 4 bases, and the junction held 5 bases outside the gene matches. CDR3 protein: CAISERQGGNQPQHF. The CDR3 nucleotides read TGTGCCATCAGTGAGCGACAGGGTGGAAATCAGCCCCAGCATTTT.

This chain links TRBV2 with TRBJ2-2; 12 nucleotides match TRBD2. Trimming cost V 6 bases and J 3 bases; bases outside gene matches: 2. The CDR3 consists of 15 residues. CDR1 is SNHLY and CDR2 is FYNNEI in the germline V gene. The CDR3 loop is CASRRLAGDTGELFF. The CDR3 DNA sequence: TGTGCCAGCAGGAGACTAGCGGGAGACACCGGGGAGCTGTTTTTT. Complete variable domain (other parts from reference TRBV2 and TRBJ2-2): EPEVTQTPSHQVTQMGQEVILRCVPISNHLYFYWYRQILGQKVEFLVSFYNNEISEKSEIFDDQFSVERPDGSNFTLKIRSTKLEDSAMYFCASRRLAGDTGELFFGEGSRLTVL.

The chain employs TRBV24-1 and TRBJ1-5, with D hard to call. CDR1 KGHDR and CDR2 SFDVKD come from the germline V gene. The CDR3 has 13 amino acids. The germline V and J ends were trimmed by 1 base and 5 bases, with 5 bases remaining between them. CDR3 in amino acids: CATSDFGDQPQHF. CDR3 bases: TGTGCCACCAGTGATTTTGGAGATCAGCCCCAGCATTTT.

This clone was seen a single time. V and J are TRBV19 and TRBJ1-1; D possibly corresponds to TRBD1 (5 bases). Trimming stripped 7 bases from V and 1 base from J, with 16 bases between. CDR3 length equals 15 residues. In germline, CDR1 is LNHDA, CDR2 SQIVND (reference sequence). CDR3 amino acids: CASNLGAQGNTEAFF. DNA of the CDR3: TGTGCCAGTAATTTAGGGGCCCAAGGGAACACTGAAGCTTTCTTT.